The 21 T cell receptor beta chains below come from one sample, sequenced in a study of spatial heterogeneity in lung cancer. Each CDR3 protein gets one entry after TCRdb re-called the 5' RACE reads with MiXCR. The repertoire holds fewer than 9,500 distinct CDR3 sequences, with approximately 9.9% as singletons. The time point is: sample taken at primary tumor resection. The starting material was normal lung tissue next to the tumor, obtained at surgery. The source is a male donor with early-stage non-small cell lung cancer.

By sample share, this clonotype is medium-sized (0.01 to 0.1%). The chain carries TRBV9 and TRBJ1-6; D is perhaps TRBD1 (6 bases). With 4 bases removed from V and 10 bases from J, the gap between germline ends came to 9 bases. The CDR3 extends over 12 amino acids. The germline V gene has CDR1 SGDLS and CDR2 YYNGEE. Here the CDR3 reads CASSLGGSPLHF. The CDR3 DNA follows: TGTGCCAGCAGCTTAGGGGGATCACCCCTCCACTTT. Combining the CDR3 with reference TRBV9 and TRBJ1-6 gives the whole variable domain DSGVTQTPKHLITATGQRVTLRCSPRSGDLSVYWYQQSLDQGLQFLIQYYNGEERAKGNILERFSAQQFPDLHSELNLSSLELGDSALYFCASSLGGSPLHFGNGTRLTVT.

CDR3 nucleotide sequence: TGTGCCAGCAGCCGTAGCGGGGGCCTCTTGAACACTGAAGCTTTCTTT. Translation gives CASSRSGGLLNTEAFF. The rearrangement joins TRBV4-2 to TRBJ1-1, with D possibly TRBD1 on 6 matching bases. The CDR3 covers 16 residues. V was pared by 4 bases and J by 0 bases, with 15 bases between. Per germline, CDR1 LGHNA and CDR2 YNFKEQ.

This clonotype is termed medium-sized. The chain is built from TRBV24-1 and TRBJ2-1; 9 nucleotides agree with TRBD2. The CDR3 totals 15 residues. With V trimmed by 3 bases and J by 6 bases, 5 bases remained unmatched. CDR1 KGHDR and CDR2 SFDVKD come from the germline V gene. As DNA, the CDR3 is TGTGCCACCAGTGATACAGCGGGAGGACGCAATGAGCAGTTCTTC. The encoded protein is CATSDTAGGRNEQFF.

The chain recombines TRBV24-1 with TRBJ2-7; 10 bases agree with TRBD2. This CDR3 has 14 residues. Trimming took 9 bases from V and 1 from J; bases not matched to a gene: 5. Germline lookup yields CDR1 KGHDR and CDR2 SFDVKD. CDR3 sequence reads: CATESSGGSYEQYF. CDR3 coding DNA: TGTGCCACCGAATCTAGCGGGGGTTCCTACGAGCAGTACTTC.

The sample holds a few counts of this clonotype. The CDR3 DNA reads as TGCAGTGCTAGAGTCAAGGGACTAGCGGGGGCCCGAAAGCAGTTCTTC. Amino acids: CSARVKGLAGARKQFF. The chain recombines TRBV20-1 with TRBJ2-1; 14 bases are shared with TRBD2. The CDR3 is 16 amino acids. With 1 base clipped from V and 11 bases from J, the junction kept 10 bases outside the gene matches. Germline V gene sequence: CDR1 DFQATT, CDR2 SNEGSKA (reference sequence).

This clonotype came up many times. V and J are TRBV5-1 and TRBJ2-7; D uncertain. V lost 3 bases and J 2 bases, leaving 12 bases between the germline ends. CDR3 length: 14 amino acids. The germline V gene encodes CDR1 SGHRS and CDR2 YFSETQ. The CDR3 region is CASSSRTGAYEQYF. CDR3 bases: TGCGCCAGCAGCTCCCGGACCGGAGCCTACGAGCAGTACTTC.

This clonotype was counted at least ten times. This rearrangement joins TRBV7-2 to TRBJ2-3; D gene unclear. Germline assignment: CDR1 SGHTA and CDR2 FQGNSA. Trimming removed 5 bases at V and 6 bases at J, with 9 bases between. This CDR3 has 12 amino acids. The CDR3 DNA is TGTGCCAGCAGCCCACCCAAGGATACGCAGTATTTT. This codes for CASSPPKDTQYF. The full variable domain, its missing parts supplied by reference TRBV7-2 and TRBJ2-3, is GAGVSQSPSNKVTEKGKDVELRCDPISGHTALYWYRQSLGQGLEFLIYFQGNSAPDKSGLPSDRFSAERTGGSVSTLTIQRTQQEDSAVYLCASSPPKDTQYFGPGTRLTVL.

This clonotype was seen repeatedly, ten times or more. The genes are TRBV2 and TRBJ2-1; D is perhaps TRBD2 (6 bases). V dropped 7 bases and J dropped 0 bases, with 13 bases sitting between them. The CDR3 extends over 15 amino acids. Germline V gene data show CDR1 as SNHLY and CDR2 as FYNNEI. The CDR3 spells CASNRGGSSYNEQFF. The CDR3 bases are TGTGCCAGCAATCGGGGAGGAAGCTCCTACAATGAGCAGTTCTTC.

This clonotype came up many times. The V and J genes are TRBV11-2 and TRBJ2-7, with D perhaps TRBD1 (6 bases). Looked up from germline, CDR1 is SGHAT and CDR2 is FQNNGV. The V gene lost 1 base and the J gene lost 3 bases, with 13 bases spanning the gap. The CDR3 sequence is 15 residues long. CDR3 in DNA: TGTGCCAGCAGCTTAGTTCAGGGGCTTCGCTACGAGCAGTACTTC. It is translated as CASSLVQGLRYEQYF.

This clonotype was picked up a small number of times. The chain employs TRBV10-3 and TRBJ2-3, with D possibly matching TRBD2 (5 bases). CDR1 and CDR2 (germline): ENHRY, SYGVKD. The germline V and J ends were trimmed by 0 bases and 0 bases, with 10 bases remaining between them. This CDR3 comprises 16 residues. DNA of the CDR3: TGTGCCATCAGTGAGTCGGCTAGCCCTAGCACAGATACGCAGTATTTT. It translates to CAISESASPSTDTQYF.

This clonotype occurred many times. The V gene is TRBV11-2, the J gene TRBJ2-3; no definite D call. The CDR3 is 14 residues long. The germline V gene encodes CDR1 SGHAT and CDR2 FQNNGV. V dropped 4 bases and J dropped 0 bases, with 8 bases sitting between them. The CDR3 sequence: CASSWAASTDTQYF. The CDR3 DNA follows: TGTGCCAGCAGCTGGGCCGCTAGCACAGATACGCAGTATTTT.

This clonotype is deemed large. The CDR3 sequence is CASRVGTGTGGEQYF. CDR3 nucleotides: TGTGCCAGCAGAGTGGGAACCGGGACAGGTGGTGAGCAGTACTTC. The chain couples TRBV2 to TRBJ2-7, with 8 positions matching TRBD1. Trimming cost V 6 bases and J 7 bases; bases outside gene matches: 14. The CDR3 has 15 residues. Germline CDR1 SNHLY, CDR2 FYNNEI. The full variable domain, in which reference TRBV2 and TRBJ2-7 provide the parts outside the CDR3, is EPEVTQTPSHQVTQMGQEVILRCVPISNHLYFYWYRQILGQKVEFLVSFYNNEISEKSEIFDDQFSVERPDGSNFTLKIRSTKLEDSAMYFCASRVGTGTGGEQYFGPGTRLTVT.

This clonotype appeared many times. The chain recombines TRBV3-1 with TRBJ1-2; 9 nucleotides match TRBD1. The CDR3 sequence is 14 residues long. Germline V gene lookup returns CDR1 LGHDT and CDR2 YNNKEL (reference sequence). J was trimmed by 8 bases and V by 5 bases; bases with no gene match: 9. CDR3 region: CASSSTGGAEGYTF. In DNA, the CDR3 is TGTGCCAGCAGCTCCACAGGGGGCGCGGAGGGCTACACCTTC.

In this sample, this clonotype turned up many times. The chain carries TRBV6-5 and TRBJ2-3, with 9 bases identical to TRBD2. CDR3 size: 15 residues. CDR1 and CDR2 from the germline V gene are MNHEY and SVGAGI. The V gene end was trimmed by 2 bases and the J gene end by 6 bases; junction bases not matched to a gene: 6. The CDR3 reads CASSYTGTSPDTQYF. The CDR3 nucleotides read TGTGCCAGCAGTTACACCGGGACTAGCCCGGATACGCAGTATTTT.

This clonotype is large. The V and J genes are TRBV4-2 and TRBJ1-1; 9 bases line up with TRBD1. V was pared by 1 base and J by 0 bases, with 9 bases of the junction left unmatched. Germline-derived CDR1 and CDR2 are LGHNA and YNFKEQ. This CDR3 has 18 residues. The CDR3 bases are TGTGCCAGCAGCCAAGGGGGGGGACAGGGCCTCTTGAACACTGAAGCTTTCTTT. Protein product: CASSQGGGQGLLNTEAFF.

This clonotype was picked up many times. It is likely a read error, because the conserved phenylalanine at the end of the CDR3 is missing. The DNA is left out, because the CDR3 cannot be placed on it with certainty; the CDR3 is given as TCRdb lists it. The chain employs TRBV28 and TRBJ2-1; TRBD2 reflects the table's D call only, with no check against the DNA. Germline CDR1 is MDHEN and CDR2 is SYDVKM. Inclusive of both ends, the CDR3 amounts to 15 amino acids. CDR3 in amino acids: CASSFAVSGTPEAMV.

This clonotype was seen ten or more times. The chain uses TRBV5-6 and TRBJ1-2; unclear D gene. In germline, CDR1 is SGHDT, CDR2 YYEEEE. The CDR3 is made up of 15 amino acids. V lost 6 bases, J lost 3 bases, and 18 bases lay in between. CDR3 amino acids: CASILRNSWDYGYTF. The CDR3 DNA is TGTGCCAGCATACTCAGGAATTCCTGGGACTATGGCTACACCTTC.

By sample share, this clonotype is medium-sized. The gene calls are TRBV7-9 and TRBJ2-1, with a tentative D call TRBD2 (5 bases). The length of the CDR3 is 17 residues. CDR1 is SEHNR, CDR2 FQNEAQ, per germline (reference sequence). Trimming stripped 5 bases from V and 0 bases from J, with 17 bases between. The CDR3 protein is CASSPPFRAGSYNEQFF. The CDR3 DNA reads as TGTGCCAGCAGCCCTCCCTTCCGGGCGGGCTCCTACAATGAGCAGTTCTTC.

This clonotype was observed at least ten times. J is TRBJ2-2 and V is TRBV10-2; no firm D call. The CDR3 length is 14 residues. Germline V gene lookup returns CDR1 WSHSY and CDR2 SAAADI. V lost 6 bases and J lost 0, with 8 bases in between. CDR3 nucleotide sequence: TGCGCCAGCAGCCCTACCTCGAACACCGGGGAGCTGTTTTTT. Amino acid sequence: CASSPTSNTGELFF.

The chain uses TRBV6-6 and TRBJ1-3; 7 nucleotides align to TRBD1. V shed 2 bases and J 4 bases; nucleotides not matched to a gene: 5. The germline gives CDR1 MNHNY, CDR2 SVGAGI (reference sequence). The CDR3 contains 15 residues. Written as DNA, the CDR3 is TGTGCCAGCAGTTACGAGACAGGGCGGGGAAACACCATATATTTT. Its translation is CASSYETGRGNTIYF.

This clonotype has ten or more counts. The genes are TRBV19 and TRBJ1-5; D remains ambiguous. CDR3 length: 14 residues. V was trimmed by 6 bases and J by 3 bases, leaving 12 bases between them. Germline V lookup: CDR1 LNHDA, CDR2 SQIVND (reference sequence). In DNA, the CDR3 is TGTGCCAGTAGCGGCGGGCAGAACAATCAGCCCCAGCATTTT. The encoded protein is CASSGGQNNQPQHF. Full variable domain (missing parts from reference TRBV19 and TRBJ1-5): DGGITQSPKYLFRKEGQNVTLSCEQNLNHDAMYWYRQDPGQGLRLIYYSQIVNDFQKGDIAEGYSVSREKKESFPLTVTSAQKNPTAFYLCASSGGQNNQPQHFGDGTRLSIL.